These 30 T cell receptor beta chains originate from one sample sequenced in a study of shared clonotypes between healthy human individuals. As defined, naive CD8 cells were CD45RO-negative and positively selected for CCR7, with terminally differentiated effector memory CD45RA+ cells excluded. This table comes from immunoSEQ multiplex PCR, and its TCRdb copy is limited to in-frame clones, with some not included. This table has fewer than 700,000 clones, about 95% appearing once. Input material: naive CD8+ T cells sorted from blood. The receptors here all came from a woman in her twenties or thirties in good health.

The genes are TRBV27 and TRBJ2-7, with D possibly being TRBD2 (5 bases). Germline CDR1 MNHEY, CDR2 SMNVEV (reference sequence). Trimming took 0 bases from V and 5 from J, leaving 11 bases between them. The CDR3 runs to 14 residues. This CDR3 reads CASSLSLRGDEQYF. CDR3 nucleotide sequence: TGTGCCAGCAGTTTATCGCTCCGGGGAGACGAGCAGTACTTC.

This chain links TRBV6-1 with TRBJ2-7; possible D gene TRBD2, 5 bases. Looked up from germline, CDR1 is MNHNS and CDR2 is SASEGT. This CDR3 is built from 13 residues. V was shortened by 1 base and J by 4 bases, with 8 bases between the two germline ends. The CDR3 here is CASSEDGNYEQYF. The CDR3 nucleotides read TGTGCCAGCAGTGAAGACGGGAATTACGAGCAGTACTTC.

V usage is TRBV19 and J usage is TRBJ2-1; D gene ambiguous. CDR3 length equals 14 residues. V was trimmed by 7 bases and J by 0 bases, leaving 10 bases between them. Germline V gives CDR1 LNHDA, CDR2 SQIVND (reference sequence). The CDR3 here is CASTSQISYNEQFF. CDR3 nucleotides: TGTGCCAGTACCTCGCAGATCTCCTACAATGAGCAGTTCTTC.

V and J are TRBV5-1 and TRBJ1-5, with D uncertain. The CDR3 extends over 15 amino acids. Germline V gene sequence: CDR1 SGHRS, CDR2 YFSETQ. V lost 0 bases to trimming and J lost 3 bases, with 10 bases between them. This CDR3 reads CASSLEGSSNQPQHF. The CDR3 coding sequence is TGCGCCAGCAGCTTGGAAGGGAGCTCCAATCAGCCCCAGCATTTT.

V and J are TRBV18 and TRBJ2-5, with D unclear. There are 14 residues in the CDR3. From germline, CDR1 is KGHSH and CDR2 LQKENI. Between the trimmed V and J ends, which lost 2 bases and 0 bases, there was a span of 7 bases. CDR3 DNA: TGTGCCAGCTCACCAGAACACTACCAAGAGACCCAGTACTTC. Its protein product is CASSPEHYQETQYF.

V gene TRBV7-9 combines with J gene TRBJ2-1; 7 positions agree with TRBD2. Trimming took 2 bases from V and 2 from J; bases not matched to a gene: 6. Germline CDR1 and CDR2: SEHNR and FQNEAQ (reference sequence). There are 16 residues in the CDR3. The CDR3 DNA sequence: TGTGCCAGCAGCTTACCTCGGGAGGCGACCTACAATGAGCAGTTCTTC. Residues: CASSLPREATYNEQFF.

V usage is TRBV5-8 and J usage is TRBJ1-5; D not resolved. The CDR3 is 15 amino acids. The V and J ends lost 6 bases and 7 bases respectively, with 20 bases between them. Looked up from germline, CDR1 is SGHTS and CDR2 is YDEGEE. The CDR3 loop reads CASNSAGGSFQPQHF. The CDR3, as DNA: TGTGCCAGCAACTCCGCCGGTGGCAGTTTCCAGCCCCAGCATTTT.

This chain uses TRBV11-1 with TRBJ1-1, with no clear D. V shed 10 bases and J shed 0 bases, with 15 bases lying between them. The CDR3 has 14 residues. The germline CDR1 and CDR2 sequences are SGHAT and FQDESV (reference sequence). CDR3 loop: CATTKVNMNTEAFF. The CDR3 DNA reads TGTGCCACCACCAAAGTAAACATGAACACTGAAGCTTTCTTT. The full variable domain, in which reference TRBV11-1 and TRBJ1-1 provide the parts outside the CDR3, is EAEVAQSPRYKITEKSQAVAFWCDPISGHATLYWYRQILGQGPELLVQFQDESVVDDSQLPKDRFSAERLKGVDSTLKIQPAELGDSAMYLCATTKVNMNTEAFFGQGTRLTVV.

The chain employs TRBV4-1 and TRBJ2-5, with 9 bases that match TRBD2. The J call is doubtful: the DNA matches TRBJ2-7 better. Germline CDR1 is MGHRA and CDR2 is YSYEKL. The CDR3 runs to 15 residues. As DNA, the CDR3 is TGCGCCAGCAGCCAAGGACTAGCGGACGCCTACGAGCAGTACTTC. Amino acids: CASSQGLADAYEQYF.

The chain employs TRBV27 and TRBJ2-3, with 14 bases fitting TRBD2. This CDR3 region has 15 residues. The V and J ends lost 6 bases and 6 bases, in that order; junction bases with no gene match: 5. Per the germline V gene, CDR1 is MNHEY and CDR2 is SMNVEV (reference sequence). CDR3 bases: TGTGCCAGCAGGGGGGGACTAGCGGGAGTTGATACGCAGTATTTT. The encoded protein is CASRGGLAGVDTQYF.

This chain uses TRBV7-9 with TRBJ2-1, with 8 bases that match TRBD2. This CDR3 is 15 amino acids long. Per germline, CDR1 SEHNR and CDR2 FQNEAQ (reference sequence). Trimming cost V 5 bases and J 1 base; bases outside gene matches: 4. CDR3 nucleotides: TGTGCCAGCAGCCGACTAGCGAGTTCCTACAATGAGCAGTTCTTC. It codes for CASSRLASSYNEQFF.

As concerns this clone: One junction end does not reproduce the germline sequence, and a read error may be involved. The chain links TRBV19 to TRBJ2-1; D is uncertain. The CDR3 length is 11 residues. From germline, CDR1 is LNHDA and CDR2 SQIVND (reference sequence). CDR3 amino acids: CASSITEQAVF. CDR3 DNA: TGTGCCAGTAGTATCACCGAGCAGGCGGTCTTC.

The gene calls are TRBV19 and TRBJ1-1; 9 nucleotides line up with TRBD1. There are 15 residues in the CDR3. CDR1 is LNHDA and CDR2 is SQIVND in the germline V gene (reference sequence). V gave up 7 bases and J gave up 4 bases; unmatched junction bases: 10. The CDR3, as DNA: TGTGCCAGTACCATGGGACAGGGCCCGGCCACTGAAGCTTTCTTT. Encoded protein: CASTMGQGPATEAFF.

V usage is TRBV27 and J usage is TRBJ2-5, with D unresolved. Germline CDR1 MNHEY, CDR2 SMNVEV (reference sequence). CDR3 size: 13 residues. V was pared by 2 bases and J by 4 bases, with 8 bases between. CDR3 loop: CASSLVVGETQYF. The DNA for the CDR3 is TGTGCCAGCAGTTTAGTGGTGGGAGAGACCCAGTACTTC.

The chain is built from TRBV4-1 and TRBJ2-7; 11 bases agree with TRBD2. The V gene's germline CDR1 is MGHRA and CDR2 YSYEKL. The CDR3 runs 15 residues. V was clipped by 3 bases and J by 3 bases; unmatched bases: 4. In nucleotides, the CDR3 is TGCGCCAGCAGCCACCCGGGACTAGCGGTCTACGAGCAGTACTTC. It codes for CASSHPGLAVYEQYF.

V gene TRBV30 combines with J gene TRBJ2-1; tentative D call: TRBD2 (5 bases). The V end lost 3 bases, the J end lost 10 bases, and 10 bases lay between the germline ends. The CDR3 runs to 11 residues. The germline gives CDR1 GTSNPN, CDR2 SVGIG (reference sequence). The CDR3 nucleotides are TGTGCCTGGAGGGACTTTAGGGAGCAGTTCTTC. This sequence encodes CAWRDFREQFF.

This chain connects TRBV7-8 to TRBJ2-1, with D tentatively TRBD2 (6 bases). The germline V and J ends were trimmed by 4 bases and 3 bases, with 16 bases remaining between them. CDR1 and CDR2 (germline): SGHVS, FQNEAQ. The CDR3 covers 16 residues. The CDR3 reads CASSSGTGDLYNEQFF. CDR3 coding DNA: TGTGCCAGCAGCTCCGGGACTGGAGATCTCTACAATGAGCAGTTCTTC.

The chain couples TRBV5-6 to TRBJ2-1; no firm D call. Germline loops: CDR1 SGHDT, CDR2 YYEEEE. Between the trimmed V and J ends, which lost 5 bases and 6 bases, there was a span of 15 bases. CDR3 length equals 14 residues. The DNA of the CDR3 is TGTGCCAGCAGTTTAGGTGGGTGGAGCAATGAGCAGTTCTTC. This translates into CASSLGGWSNEQFF.

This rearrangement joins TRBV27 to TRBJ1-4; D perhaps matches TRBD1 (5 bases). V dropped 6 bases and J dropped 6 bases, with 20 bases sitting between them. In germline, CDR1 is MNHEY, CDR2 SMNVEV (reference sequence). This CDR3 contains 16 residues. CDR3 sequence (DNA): TGTGCCAGCAGCGCCCTGAGGAGGGGCGGGGATGAAAAACTGTTTTTT. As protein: CASSALRRGGDEKLFF.

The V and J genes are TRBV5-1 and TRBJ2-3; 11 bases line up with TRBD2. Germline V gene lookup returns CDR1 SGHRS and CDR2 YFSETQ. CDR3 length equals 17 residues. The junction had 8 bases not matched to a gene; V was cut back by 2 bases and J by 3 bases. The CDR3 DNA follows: TGCGCCAGCAGCTTCCTGGGGACTAGCGGCGCTACAGATACGCAGTATTTT. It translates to CASSFLGTSGATDTQYF.

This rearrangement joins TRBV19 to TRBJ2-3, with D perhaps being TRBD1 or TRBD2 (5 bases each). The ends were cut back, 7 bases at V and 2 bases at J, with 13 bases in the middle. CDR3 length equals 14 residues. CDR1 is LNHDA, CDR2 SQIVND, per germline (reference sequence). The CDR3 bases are TGTGCCAGTACTACGGGGCACCTCACAGATACGCAGTATTTT. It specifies CASTTGHLTDTQYF.

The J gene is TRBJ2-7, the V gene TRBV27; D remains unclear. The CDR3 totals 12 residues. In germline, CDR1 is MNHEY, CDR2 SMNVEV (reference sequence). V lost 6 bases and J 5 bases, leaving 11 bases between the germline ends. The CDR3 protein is CASSPNIHEQYF. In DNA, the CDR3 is TGTGCCAGCAGCCCAAACATCCACGAGCAGTACTTC.

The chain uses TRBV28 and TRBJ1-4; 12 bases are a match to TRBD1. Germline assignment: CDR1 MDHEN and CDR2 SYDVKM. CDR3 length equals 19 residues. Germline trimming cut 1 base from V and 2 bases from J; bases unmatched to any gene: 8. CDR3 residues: CASSLSRDRGQPTNEKLFF. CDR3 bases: TGTGCCAGCAGTTTATCCCGGGACAGGGGGCAACCTACTAATGAAAAACTGTTTTTT.

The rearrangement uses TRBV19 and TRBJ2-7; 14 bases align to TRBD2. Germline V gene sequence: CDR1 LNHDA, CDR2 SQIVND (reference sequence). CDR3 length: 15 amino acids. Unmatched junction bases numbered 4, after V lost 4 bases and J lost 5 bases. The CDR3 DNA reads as TGTGCCAGTAGTACCGGGACTAGCGGGAGTGACGAGCAGTACTTC. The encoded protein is CASSTGTSGSDEQYF.

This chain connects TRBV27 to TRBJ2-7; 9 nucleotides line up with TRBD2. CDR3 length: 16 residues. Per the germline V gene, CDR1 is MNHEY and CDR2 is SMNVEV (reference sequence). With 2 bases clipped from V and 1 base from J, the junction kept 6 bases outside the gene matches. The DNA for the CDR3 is TGTGCCAGCAGTTTACGGCGGGAGGGCCGGTCCTACGAGCAGTACTTC. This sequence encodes CASSLRREGRSYEQYF.

CDR3 amino acids: CASSLTPGDGNTIYF. The CDR3 coding sequence is TGTGCCAGCAGTTTAACCCCAGGGGATGGAAACACCATATATTTT. The chain recombines TRBV27 with TRBJ1-3; D perhaps matches TRBD1 (6 bases). Germline V gives CDR1 MNHEY, CDR2 SMNVEV (reference sequence). Trimming removed 2 bases from V and 3 bases from J, with 11 bases in between. This CDR3 contains 15 residues.

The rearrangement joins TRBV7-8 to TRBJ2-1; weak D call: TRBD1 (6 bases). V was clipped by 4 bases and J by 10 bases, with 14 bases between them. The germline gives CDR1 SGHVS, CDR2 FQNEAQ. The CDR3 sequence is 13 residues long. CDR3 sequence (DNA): TGTGCCAGCAGCTCTACAGGGCTTCGGGAGCAGTTCTTC. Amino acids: CASSSTGLREQFF.

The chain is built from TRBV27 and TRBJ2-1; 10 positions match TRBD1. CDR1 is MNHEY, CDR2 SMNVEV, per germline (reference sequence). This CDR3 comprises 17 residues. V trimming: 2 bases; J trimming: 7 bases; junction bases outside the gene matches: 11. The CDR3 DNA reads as TGTGCCAGCAGTTTAGGGTCCGGGACAGGGGTCTCGAATGAGCAGTTCTTC. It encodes CASSLGSGTGVSNEQFF.

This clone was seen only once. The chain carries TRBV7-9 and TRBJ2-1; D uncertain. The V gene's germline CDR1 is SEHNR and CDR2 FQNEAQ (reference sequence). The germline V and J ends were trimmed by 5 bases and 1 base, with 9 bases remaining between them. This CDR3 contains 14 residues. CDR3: CASSQTTSYNEQFF. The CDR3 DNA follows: TGTGCCAGCAGCCAAACTACATCCTACAATGAGCAGTTCTTC.

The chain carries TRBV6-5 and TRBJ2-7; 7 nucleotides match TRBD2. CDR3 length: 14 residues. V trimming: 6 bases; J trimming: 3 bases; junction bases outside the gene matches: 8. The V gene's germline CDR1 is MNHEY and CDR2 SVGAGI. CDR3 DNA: TGTGCCAGCAGCCTAAGGACTAGTTTCTACGAGCAGTACTTC. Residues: CASSLRTSFYEQYF.